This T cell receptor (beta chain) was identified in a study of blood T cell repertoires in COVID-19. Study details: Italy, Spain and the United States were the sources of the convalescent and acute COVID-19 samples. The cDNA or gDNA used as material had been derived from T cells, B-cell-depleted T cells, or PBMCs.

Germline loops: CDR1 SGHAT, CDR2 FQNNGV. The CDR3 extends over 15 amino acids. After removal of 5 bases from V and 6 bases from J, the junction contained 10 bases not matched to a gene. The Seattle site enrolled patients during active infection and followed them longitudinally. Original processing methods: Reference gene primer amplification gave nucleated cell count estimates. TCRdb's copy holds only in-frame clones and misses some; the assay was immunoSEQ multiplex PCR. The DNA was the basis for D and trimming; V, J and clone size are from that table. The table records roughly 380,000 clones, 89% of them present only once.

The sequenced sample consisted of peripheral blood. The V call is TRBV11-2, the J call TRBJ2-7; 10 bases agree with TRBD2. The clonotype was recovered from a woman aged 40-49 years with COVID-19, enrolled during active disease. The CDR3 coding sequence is TGTGCCAGCAGCGCTATAGCGGGAGGTCCGGCCGAGCAGTACTTC. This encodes CASSAIAGGPAEQYF.